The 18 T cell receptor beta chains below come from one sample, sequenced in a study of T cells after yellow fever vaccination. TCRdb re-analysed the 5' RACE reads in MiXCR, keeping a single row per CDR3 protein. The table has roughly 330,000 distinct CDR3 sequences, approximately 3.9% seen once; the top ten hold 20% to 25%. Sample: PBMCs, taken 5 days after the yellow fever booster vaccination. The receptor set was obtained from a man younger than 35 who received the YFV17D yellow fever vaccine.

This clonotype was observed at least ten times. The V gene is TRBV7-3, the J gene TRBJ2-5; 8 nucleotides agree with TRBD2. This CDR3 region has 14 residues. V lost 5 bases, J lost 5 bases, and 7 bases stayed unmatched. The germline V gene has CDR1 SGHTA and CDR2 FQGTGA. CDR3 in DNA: TGTGCCAGCAGCCCTGGGACTAGAGGGGAGACCCAGTACTTC. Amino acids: CASSPGTRGETQYF.

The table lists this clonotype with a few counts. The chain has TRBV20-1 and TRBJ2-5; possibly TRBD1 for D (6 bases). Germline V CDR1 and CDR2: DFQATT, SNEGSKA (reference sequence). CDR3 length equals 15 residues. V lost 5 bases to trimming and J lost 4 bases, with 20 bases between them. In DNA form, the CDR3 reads TGCAGTGCTGAGACCGGACAGCGAAGGGCAGAGACCCAGTACTTC. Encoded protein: CSAETGQRRAETQYF.

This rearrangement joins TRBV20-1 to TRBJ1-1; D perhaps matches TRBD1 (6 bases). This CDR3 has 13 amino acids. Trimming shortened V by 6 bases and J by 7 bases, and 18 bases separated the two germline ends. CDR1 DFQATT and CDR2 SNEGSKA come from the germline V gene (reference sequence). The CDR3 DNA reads TGCAGTGCCCCGACGCTCAAGGGGGTTGAAGCTTTCTTT. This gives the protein CSAPTLKGVEAFF.

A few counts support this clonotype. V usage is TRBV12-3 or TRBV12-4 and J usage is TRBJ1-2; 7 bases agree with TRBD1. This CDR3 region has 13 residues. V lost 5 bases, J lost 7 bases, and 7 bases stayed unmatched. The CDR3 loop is CASSPSQGVGYTF. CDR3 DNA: TGTGCCAGCAGTCCATCTCAGGGGGTTGGCTACACCTTC.

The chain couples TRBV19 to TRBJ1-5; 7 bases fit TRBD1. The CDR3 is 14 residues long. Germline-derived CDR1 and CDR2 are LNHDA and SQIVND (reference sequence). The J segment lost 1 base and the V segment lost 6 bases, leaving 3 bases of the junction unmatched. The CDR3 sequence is CASRKTGSNQPQHF. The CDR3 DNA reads TGTGCCAGTAGAAAGACAGGGAGCAATCAGCCCCAGCATTTT.

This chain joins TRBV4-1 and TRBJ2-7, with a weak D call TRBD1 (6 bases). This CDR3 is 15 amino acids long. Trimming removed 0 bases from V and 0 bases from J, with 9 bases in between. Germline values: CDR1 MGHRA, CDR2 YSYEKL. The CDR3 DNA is TGCGCCAGCAGCCAAGAGGGCAGGGGCTCCTACGAGCAGTACTTC. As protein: CASSQEGRGSYEQYF.

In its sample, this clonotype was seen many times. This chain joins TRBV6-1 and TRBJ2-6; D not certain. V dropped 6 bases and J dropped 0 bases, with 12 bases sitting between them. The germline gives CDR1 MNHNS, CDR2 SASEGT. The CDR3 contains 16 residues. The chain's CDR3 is CASRAFWSSGANVLTF. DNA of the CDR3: TGTGCCAGCAGGGCATTTTGGAGCTCTGGGGCCAACGTCCTGACTTTC.

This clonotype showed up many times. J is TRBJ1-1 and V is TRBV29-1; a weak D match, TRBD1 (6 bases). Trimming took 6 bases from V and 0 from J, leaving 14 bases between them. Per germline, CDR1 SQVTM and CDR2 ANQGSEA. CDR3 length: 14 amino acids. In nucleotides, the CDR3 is TGCAGCGTCGTTGGGGACATGATGAACACTGAAGCTTTCTTT. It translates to CSVVGDMMNTEAFF.

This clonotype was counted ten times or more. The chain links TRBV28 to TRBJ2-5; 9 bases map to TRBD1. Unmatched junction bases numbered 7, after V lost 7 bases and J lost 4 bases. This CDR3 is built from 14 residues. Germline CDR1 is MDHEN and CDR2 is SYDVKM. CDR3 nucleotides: TGTGCCAGCATCCGGGACAGGGATCGAGAGACCCAGTACTTC. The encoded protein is CASIRDRDRETQYF.

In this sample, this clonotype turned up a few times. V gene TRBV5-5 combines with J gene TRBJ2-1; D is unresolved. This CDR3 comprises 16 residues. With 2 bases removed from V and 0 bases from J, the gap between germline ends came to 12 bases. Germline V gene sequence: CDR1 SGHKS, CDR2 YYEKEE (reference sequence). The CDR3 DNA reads TGTGCCAGCAGCTTAGGACCCGCCAGCTCCTACAATGAGCAGTTCTTC. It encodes CASSLGPASSYNEQFF.

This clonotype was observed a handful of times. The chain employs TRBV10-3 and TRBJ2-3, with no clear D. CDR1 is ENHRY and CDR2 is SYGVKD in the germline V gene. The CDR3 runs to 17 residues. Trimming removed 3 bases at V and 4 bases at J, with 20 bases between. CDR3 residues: CAISEPTHPFDADTQYF. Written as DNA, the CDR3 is TGTGCCATCAGTGAACCGACCCACCCCTTTGACGCAGATACGCAGTATTTT.

CDR3 region: CASSRTSVAYGYTF. The CDR3 coding sequence is TGTGCCAGCAGTCGGACGTCGGTGGCCTATGGCTACACCTTC. The chain is built from TRBV12-3 or TRBV12-4 and TRBJ1-2; D unresolved. This CDR3 comprises 14 residues. V lost 5 bases, J lost 4 bases, and 14 bases lay in between.

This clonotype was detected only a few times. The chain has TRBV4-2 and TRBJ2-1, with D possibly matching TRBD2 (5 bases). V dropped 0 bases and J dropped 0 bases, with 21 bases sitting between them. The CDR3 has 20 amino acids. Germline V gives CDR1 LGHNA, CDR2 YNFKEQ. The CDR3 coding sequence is TGTGCCAGCAGCCAAGAAATAAAGCGGCGGCAGCTGAGCTCCTACAATGAGCAGTTCTTC. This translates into CASSQEIKRRQLSSYNEQFF.

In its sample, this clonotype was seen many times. This chain's CDR3 is CASSHNLVGGTDTQYF. The CDR3 DNA is TGTGCCAGCAGCCATAACTTAGTAGGCGGCACAGATACGCAGTATTTT. The chain carries TRBV7-2 and TRBJ2-3; D gene unclear. The CDR3 runs 16 residues. Germline V CDR1 and CDR2: SGHTA, FQGNSA. Trimming removed 5 bases at V and 1 base at J, with 16 bases between. The whole variable domain, remainder taken from reference TRBV7-2 and TRBJ2-3, is GAGVSQSPSNKVTEKGKDVELRCDPISGHTALYWYRQSLGQGLEFLIYFQGNSAPDKSGLPSDRFSAERTGGSVSTLTIQRTQQEDSAVYLCASSHNLVGGTDTQYFGPGTRLTVL.

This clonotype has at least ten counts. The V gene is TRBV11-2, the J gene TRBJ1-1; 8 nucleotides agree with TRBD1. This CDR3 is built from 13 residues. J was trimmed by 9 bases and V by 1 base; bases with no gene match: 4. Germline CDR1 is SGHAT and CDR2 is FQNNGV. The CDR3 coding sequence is TGTGCCAGCAGCTTAGTCCCCAGGGGGCAAGCTTTCTTT. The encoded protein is CASSLVPRGQAFF. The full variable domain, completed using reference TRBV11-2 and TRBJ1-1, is EAGVAQSPRYKIIEKRQSVAFWCNPISGHATLYWYQQILGQGPKLLIQFQNNGVVDDSQLPKDRFSAERLKGVDSTLKIQPAKLEDSAVYLCASSLVPRGQAFFGQGTRLTVV.

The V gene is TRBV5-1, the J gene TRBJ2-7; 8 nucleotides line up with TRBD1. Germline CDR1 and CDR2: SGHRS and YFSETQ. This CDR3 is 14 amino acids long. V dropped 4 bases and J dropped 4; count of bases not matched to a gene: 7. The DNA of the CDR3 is TGCGCCAGCAGCACAACCGGGACAGGTTACGAGCAGTACTTC. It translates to CASSTTGTGYEQYF.

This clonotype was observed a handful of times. CDR3 DNA sequence: TGTGCCAGCAGCTTGGCACTTTCCTACAATGAGCAGTTCTTC. Protein product: CASSLALSYNEQFF. The chain has TRBV7-2 and TRBJ2-1, with unresolved D. Trimming removed 3 bases at V and 1 base at J, with 7 bases between. Germline lookup yields CDR1 SGHTA and CDR2 FQGNSA. CDR3 size: 14 residues.

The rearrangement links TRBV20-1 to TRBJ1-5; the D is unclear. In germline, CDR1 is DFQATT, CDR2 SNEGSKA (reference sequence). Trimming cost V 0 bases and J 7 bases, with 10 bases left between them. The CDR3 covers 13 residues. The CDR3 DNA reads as TGCAGTGCTAGAGATATCAGAGGACAGCCCCAGCATTTT. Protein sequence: CSARDIRGQPQHF.